The 8 T cell receptor beta chains in this list originate from one sample, sequenced in a study of blood T cell repertoires in COVID-19. Generated by immunoSEQ multiplex PCR, the TCRdb table keeps only in-frame clones and is missing some. The table includes roughly 170,000 clones, approximately 84% detected once. The sample was peripheral blood. The receptors here all came from a human donor in a cohort sampled during active COVID-19.

The CDR3 nucleotides read TGCGCCAGCAGCCTATCAGGGGGAGCCCATGGCACTGAAGCTTTCTTT. It codes for CASSLSGGAHGTEAFF. The chain is built from TRBV5-1 and TRBJ1-1; 7 positions agree with TRBD1. V gave up 4 bases and J gave up 4 bases; unmatched junction bases: 13. The CDR3 contains 16 residues. In germline, CDR1 is SGHRS, CDR2 YFSETQ.

For this clone: The junction and the germline gene differ at one end; a read error may be behind it. The chain combines TRBV6-2 or TRBV6-3 with TRBJ2-7; perhaps TRBD2 as D (5 bases). The CDR3 contains 15 residues. CDR1 is MNHEY and CDR2 is SVGEGT in the germline V gene. The CDR3 nucleotides read TGTGCCAGCAGTCGGACTCTGAGGGCCTCCTCCGAGCAGTACTTC. Encoded protein: CASSRTLRASSEQYF.

The chain recombines TRBV18 with TRBJ2-3; 8 bases are shared with TRBD1. The CDR3 totals 16 residues. Germline lookup yields CDR1 KGHSH and CDR2 LQKENI. V shed 2 bases, J shed 1 base, and the junction held 5 bases outside the gene matches. The CDR3 sequence is CASSPLPGQGTDTQYF. DNA of the CDR3: TGTGCCAGCTCACCATTACCGGGACAGGGCACAGATACGCAGTATTTT.

This clone was seen more than once but under ten times. This chain links TRBV5-1 with TRBJ1-6; weak D call: TRBD1 (5 bases). The length of the CDR3 is 15 residues. The V and J ends lost 1 base and 10 bases respectively, with 15 bases between them. Germline V gene sequence: CDR1 SGHRS, CDR2 YFSETQ. CDR3 loop: CASSLLQGIGSPLHF. In nucleotides, the CDR3 is TGCGCCAGCAGCTTGCTCCAGGGAATTGGGTCACCCCTCCACTTT.

This sequence joins TRBV11-1 and TRBJ2-6; D gene uncertain. CDR3 length: 14 residues. From germline, CDR1 is SGHAT and CDR2 FQDESV (reference sequence). V lost 5 bases and J 5 bases, leaving 10 bases between the germline ends. This chain's CDR3 is CASSVTLRANVLTF. The CDR3 DNA is TGTGCCAGCAGCGTCACTCTAAGGGCCAACGTCCTGACTTTC.

J is TRBJ2-7 and V is TRBV5-1, with 8 nucleotides matching TRBD2. V dropped 1 base and J dropped 3; count of bases not matched to a gene: 6. Germline V gene sequence: CDR1 SGHRS, CDR2 YFSETQ. This CDR3 region has 15 residues. CDR3: CASSLRGLDGYEQYF. CDR3 bases: TGCGCCAGCAGCTTGAGGGGACTAGATGGCTACGAGCAGTACTTC.

The chain joins TRBV18 to TRBJ2-7; TRBD2 matches 11 bases. J lost 1 base, V lost 4 bases, and 3 bases had no gene match. The CDR3 is 15 amino acids. Germline V gene lookup returns CDR1 KGHSH and CDR2 LQKENI. CDR3 region: CASSLPSGGSYEQYF. In DNA form, the CDR3 reads TGTGCCAGCTCACTACCTAGCGGGGGGTCCTACGAGCAGTACTTC.

This rearrangement joins TRBV7-9 to TRBJ1-5; 7 bases are shared with TRBD1. With V trimmed by 5 bases and J by 3 bases, 10 bases remained unmatched. Germline CDR1 SEHNR, CDR2 FQNEAQ (reference sequence). The CDR3 is 16 residues long. As DNA, the CDR3 is TGTGCCAGCAGCCGAGAATCCGGGACAGACAATCAGCCCCAGCATTTT. Residues: CASSRESGTDNQPQHF.